Each of the 14 T cell receptor beta chains below was sequenced from the same sample in a study of OX40 agonist ivuxolimab in advanced cancers. Sequencing used immunoSEQ multiplex PCR; TCRdb keeps in-frame clones, though not all of them. The sample includes approximately 30,000 clones, 89% of them seen just once. The sequences come from CD4+ or CD8+ T cells sorted from blood, collected in a trial of the OX40 agonist ivuxolimab. These TCRs come from an adult with an advanced solid tumor such as melanoma, head and neck, liver or kidney cancer.

J is TRBJ2-6 and V is TRBV11-2; no definite D call. The CDR3 consists of 15 residues. The germline V gene encodes CDR1 SGHAT and CDR2 FQNNGV. V was pared by 2 bases and J by 3 bases, with 8 bases between. CDR3: CASSLMVFGANVLTF. In DNA, the CDR3 is TGTGCCAGCAGCTTAATGGTCTTTGGGGCCAACGTCCTGACTTTC. The variable domain in full, with the rest retrieved from reference TRBV11-2 and TRBJ2-6, is EAGVAQSPRYKIIEKRQSVAFWCNPISGHATLYWYQQILGQGPKLLIQFQNNGVVDDSQLPKDRFSAERLKGVDSTLKIQPAKLEDSAVYLCASSLMVFGANVLTFGAGSRLTVL.

V and J are TRBV10-1 and TRBJ2-7; 12 nucleotides align to TRBD2. The CDR3 is 16 residues long. Trimming at V came to 4 bases and at J to 5 bases, leaving 9 bases not matched to a gene. The germline gives CDR1 WNHNN, CDR2 SYGVQD (reference sequence). The CDR3 DNA sequence: TGCGCCAGCAGTGGTCTAGCGGGAGGGCCAGGCCACGAGCAGTACTTC. Its translation is CASSGLAGGPGHEQYF.

The V gene is TRBV5-4, the J gene TRBJ1-1; no clear D. V was trimmed by 4 bases and J by 6 bases, leaving 13 bases between them. CDR3 length: 13 amino acids. Germline V CDR1 and CDR2: SGHNT, YYREEE (reference sequence). The CDR3 DNA follows: TGTGCCAGCAGCCGGACCTACGGCGCTGAAGCTTTCTTT. This gives the protein CASSRTYGAEAFF.

The chain has TRBV5-1 and TRBJ1-6; no clear D. Germline CDR1 and CDR2: SGHRS and YFSETQ. This CDR3 has 15 residues. The germline V and J ends were trimmed by 0 bases and 14 bases, with 18 bases remaining between them. CDR3 region: CASSLETERIRSLHF. CDR3 in DNA: TGCGCCAGCAGCTTGGAAACAGAGAGGATAAGATCCCTCCACTTT.

The chain is built from TRBV27 and TRBJ1-5; TRBD1 matches at 8 bases. CDR1 is MNHEY and CDR2 is SMNVEV in the germline V gene (reference sequence). The CDR3 runs 14 residues. V lost 5 bases, J lost 2 bases, and 2 bases stayed unmatched. CDR3 in DNA: TGTGCCAGCAGTACAGGGGGTGGCAATCAGCCCCAGCATTTT. Residues: CASSTGGGNQPQHF.

The chain uses TRBV30 and TRBJ2-5, with unresolved D. Germline CDR1 is GTSNPN and CDR2 is SVGIG (reference sequence). With 7 bases removed from V and 1 base from J, the gap between germline ends came to 13 bases. CDR3 length: 13 amino acids. The CDR3 sequence: CASSKELQETQYF. The CDR3 nucleotides read TGTGCCTCCTCCAAAGAACTCCAAGAGACCCAGTACTTC.

The chain has TRBV2 and TRBJ2-5; 10 bases match TRBD2. Germline lookup yields CDR1 SNHLY and CDR2 FYNNEI. There are 14 residues in the CDR3. The V segment lost 6 bases and the J segment 5 bases; nucleotides outside the gene matches: 6. The CDR3, as DNA: TGTGCCAGCAGCAGCGGGGGGGCATGGGAGACCCAGTACTTC. This codes for CASSSGGAWETQYF.

The chain recombines TRBV5-1 with TRBJ1-1, with D maybe TRBD1 (5 bases). Germline V gene lookup returns CDR1 SGHRS and CDR2 YFSETQ. Trimming shortened V by 2 bases and J by 5 bases, and 13 bases separated the two germline ends. The CDR3 has 14 amino acids. CDR3 DNA: TGCGCCAGCAGCTTTTGGGACCTAGGTACTGAAGCTTTCTTT. Translation: CASSFWDLGTEAFF.

The chain combines TRBV7-8 with TRBJ1-3; no clear D gene. The CDR3 consists of 14 residues. Per the germline V gene, CDR1 is SGHVS and CDR2 is FQNEAQ. The germline V and J ends were trimmed by 1 base and 5 bases, with 9 bases remaining between them. The CDR3 sequence is CASSLEGGRNTIYF. CDR3 sequence (DNA): TGTGCCAGCAGCTTAGAGGGAGGCCGAAACACCATATATTTT.

The chain couples TRBV27 to TRBJ2-5; TRBD1 aligns across 8 bases. This CDR3 comprises 14 residues. Per the germline V gene, CDR1 is MNHEY and CDR2 is SMNVEV (reference sequence). V shed 10 bases, J shed 5 bases, and the junction held 12 bases outside the gene matches. The CDR3 nucleotides read TGTGCCACCGGAGTGGACAGGGCCCGGGAGACCCAGTACTTC. It specifies CATGVDRARETQYF.

V usage is TRBV15 and J usage is TRBJ2-5; TRBD2 might be the D (5 bases). The DNA end lines up better with TRBJ2-7; the J call may be wrong. The V gene's germline CDR1 is LNHNV and CDR2 YYDKDF (reference sequence). CDR3 length: 15 residues. This CDR3 reads CATSRGGLAESEQYF. The CDR3 coding sequence is TGTGCCACCAGCAGGGGCGGGTTGGCGGAAAGCGAGCAGTACTTC.

This sequence joins TRBV10-3 and TRBJ2-2; 10 bases fit TRBD2. CDR3 length equals 15 residues. V lost 2 bases and J lost 3; bases outside the gene matches: 0. The V gene's germline CDR1 is ENHRY and CDR2 SYGVKD. The CDR3 loop is CAISEGLADTGELFF. DNA of the CDR3: TGTGCCATCAGTGAGGGACTAGCGGACACCGGGGAGCTGTTTTTT.

The chain uses TRBV4-1 and TRBJ2-2; 7 nucleotides align to TRBD2. The germline CDR1 and CDR2 sequences are MGHRA and YSYEKL. The CDR3 runs 19 residues. Trimming removed 0 bases from V and 2 bases from J; junction bases left unmatched: 12. CDR3 sequence: CASSQDWGGLGKNTGELFF. CDR3 DNA sequence: TGCGCCAGCAGCCAAGATTGGGGAGGGTTAGGGAAAAACACCGGGGAGCTGTTTTTT.

The chain is built from TRBV6-1 and TRBJ1-1; D is undetermined. The CDR3 covers 11 residues. Germline V CDR1 and CDR2: MNHNS, SASEGT. With 4 bases removed from V and 11 bases from J, the gap between germline ends came to 11 bases. The CDR3: CASSVEYSAFF. CDR3 bases: TGTGCCAGCAGTGTCGAGTACTCGGCTTTCTTT.